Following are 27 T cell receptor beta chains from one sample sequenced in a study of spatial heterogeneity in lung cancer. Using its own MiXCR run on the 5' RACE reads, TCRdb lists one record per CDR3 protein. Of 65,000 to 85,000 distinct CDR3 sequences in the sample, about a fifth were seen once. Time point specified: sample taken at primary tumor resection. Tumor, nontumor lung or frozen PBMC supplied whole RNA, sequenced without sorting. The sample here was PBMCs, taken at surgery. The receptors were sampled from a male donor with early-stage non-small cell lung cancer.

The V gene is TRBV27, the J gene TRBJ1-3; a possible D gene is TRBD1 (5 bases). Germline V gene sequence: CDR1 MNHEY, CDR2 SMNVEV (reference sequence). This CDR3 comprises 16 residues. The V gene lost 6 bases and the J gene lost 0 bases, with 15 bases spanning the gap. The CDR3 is CASSQQAPGSGNTIYF. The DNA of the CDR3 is TGTGCCAGCAGCCAACAGGCCCCTGGCTCTGGAAACACCATATATTTT.

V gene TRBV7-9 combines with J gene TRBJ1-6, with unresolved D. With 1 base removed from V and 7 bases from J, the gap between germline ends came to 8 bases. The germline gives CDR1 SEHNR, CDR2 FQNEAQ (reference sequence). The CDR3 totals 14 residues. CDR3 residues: CASSLEALNSPLHF. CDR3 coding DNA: TGTGCCAGCAGCTTAGAAGCGCTCAATTCACCCCTCCACTTT.

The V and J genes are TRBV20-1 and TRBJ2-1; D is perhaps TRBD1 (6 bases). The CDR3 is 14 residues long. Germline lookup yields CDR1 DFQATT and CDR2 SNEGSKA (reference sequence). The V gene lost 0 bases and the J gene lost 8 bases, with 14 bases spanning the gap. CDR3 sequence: CSARDPQGYDEQFF. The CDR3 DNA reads TGCAGTGCTAGAGATCCCCAGGGGTACGATGAGCAGTTCTTC.

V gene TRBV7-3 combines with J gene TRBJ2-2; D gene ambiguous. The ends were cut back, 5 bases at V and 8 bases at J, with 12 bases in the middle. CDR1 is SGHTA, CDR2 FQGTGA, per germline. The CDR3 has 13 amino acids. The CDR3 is CASSPPEKGELFF. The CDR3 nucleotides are TGTGCCAGCAGCCCCCCAGAGAAGGGGGAGCTGTTTTTT.

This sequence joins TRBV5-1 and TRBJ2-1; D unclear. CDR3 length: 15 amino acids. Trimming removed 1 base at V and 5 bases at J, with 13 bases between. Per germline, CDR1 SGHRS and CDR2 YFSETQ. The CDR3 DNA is TGCGCCAGCAGCTTGTTTCTAGGCGCCGACAATGAGCAGTTCTTC. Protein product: CASSLFLGADNEQFF. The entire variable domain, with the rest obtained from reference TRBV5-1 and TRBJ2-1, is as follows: KAGVTQTPRYLIKTRGQQVTLSCSPISGHRSVSWYQQTPGQGLQFLFEYFSETQRNKGNFPGRFSGRQFSNSRSEMNVSTLELGDSALYLCASSLFLGADNEQFFGPGTRLTVL.

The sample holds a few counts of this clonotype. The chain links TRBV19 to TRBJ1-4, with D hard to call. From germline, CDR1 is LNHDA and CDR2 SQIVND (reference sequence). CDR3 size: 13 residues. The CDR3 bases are TGTGCTAGCGGCGTAAAGTCTAATGAAAAACTGTTTTTT. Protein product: CASGVKSNEKLFF.

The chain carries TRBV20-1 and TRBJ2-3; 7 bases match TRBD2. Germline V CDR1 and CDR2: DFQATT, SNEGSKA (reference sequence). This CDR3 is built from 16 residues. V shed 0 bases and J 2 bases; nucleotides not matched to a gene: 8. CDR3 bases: TGCAGTGCTAGAGATCCAGGGAGGGCCTCCACAGATACGCAGTATTTT. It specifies CSARDPGRASTDTQYF.

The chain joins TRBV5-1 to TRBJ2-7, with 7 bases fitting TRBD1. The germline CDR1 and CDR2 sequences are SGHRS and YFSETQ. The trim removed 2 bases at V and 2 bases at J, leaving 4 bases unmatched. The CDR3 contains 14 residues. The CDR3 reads CASSLQGMTYEQYF. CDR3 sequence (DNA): TGCGCCAGCAGCTTACAGGGGATGACCTACGAGCAGTACTTC.

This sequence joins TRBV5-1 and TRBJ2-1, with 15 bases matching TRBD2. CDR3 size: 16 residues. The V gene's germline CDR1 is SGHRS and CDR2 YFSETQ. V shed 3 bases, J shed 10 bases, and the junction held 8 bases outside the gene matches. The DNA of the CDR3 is TGCGCCAGCAGCTCCAACCCGGGACTAGCGGGGGGAGAGCAGTTCTTC. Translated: CASSSNPGLAGGEQFF.

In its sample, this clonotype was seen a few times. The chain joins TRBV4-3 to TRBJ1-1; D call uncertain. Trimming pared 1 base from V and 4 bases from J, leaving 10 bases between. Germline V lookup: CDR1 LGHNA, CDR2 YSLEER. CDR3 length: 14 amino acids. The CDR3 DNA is TGCGCCAGCAGCCAAGTCCGGGATTCCACTGAAGCTTTCTTT. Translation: CASSQVRDSTEAFF.

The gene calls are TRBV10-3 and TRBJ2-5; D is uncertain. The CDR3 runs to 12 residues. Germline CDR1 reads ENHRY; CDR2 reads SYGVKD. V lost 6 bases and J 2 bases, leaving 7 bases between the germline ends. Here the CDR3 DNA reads TGTGCCATCAGCGCCCTACAAGAGACCCAGTACTTC. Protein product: CAISALQETQYF.

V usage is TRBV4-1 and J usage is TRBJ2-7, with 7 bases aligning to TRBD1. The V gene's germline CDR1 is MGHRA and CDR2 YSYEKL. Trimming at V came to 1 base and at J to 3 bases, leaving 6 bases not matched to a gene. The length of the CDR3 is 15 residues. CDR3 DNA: TGCGCCAGCAGCCAAGGGAGGACAGGAAACTACGAGCAGTACTTC. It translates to CASSQGRTGNYEQYF.

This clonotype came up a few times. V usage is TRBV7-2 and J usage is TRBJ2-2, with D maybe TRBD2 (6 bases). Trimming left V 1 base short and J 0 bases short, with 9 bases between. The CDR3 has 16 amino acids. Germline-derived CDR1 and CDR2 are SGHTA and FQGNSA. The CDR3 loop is CASSLVLATNTGELFF. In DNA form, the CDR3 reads TGTGCCAGCAGCTTAGTGCTAGCGACGAACACCGGGGAGCTGTTTTTT.

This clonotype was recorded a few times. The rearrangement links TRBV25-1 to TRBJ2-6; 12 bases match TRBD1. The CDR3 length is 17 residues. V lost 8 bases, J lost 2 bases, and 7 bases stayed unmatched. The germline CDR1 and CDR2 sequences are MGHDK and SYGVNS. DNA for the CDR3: TGTGCCAGCGGCCGGGACAGGGGGCACGCTGGGGCCAACGTCCTGACTTTC. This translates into CASGRDRGHAGANVLTF. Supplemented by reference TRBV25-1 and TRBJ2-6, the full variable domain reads EADIYQTPRYLVIGTGKKITLECSQTMGHDKMYWYQQDPGMELHLIHYSYGVNSTEKGDLSSESTVSRIRTEHFPLTLESARPSHTSQYLCASGRDRGHAGANVLTFGAGSRLTVL.

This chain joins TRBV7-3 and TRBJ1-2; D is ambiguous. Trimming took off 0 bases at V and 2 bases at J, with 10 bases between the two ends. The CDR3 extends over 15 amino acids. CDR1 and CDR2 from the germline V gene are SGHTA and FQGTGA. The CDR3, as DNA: TGTGCCAGCAGCTTAACTGGACCCAGCAACTATGGCTACACCTTC. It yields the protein CASSLTGPSNYGYTF.

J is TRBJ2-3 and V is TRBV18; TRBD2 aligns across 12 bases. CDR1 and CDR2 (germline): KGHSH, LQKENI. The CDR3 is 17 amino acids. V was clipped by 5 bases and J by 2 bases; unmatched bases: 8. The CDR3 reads CASSSRTSGATTDTQYF. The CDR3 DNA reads TGTGCCAGCTCAAGTCGGACTAGCGGGGCCACCACAGATACGCAGTATTTT.

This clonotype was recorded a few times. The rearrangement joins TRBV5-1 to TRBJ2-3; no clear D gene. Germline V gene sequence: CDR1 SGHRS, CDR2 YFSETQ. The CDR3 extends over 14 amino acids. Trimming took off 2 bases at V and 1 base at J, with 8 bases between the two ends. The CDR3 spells CASSFPGRTDTQYF. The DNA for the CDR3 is TGCGCCAGCAGCTTCCCAGGCCGCACAGATACGCAGTATTTT.

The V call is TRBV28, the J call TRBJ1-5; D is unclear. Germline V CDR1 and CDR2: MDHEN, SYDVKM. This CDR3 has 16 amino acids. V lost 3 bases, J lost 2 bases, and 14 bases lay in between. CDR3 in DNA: TGTGCCAGCAGTTTTCAGATGGGATGGGGCAATCAGCCCCAGCATTTT. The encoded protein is CASSFQMGWGNQPQHF.

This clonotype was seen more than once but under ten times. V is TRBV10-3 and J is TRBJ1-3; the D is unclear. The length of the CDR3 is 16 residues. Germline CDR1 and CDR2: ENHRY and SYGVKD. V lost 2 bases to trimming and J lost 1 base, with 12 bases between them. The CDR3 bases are TGTGCCATCAGTGAGCACGACATACCGTCTGGAAACACCATATATTTT. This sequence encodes CAISEHDIPSGNTIYF.

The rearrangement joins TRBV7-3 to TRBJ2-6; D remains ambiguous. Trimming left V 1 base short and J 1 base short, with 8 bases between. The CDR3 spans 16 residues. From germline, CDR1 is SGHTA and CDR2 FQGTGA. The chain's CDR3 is CASSLNVGSGANVLTF. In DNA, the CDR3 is TGTGCCAGCAGCTTAAATGTCGGGTCTGGGGCCAACGTCCTGACTTTC.

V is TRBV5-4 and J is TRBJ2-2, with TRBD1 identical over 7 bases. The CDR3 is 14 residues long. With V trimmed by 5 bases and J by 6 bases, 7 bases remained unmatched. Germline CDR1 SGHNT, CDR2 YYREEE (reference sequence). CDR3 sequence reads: CASSERGTAGELFF. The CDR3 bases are TGTGCCAGCAGTGAGAGGGGGACAGCCGGGGAGCTGTTTTTT.

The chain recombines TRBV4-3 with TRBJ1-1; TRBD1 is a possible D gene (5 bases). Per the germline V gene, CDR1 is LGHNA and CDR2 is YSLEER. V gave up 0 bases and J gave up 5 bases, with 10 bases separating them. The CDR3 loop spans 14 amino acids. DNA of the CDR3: TGCGCCAGCAGCCAAGACCTGACAGAGACTGAAGCTTTCTTT. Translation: CASSQDLTETEAFF.

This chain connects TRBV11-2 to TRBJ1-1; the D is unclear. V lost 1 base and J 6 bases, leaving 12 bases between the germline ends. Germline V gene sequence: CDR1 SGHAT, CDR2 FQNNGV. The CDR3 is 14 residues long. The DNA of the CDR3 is TGTGCCAGCAGCTTAGTGGGTCTATCCGCTGAAGCTTTCTTT. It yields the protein CASSLVGLSAEAFF.

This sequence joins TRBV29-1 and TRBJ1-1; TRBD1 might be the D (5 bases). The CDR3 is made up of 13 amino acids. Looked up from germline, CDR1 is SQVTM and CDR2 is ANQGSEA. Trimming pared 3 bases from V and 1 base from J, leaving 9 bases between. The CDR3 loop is CSVEGQANTEAFF. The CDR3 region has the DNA TGCAGCGTTGAGGGGCAGGCGAACACTGAAGCTTTCTTT. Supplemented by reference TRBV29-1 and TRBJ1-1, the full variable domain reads SAVISQKPSRDICQRGTSLTIQCQVDSQVTMMFWYRQQPGQSLTLIATANQGSEATYESGFVIDKFPISRPNLTFSTLTVSNMSPEDSSIYLCSVEGQANTEAFFGQGTRLTVV.

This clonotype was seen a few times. The CDR3 sequence: CSALGQLGNTEAFF. The CDR3 nucleotides read TGCAGCGCCCTGGGACAGTTGGGGAACACTGAAGCTTTCTTT. The chain joins TRBV29-1 to TRBJ1-1; 7 bases map to TRBD1. Germline-derived CDR1 and CDR2 are SQVTM and ANQGSEA. The J segment lost 1 base and the V segment lost 7 bases, leaving 9 bases of the junction unmatched. The CDR3 covers 14 residues.

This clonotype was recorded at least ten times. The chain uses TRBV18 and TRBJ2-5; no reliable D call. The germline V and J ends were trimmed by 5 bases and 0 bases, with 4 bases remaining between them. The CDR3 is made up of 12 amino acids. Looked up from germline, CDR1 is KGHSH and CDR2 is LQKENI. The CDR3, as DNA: TGTGCCAGCTCAACGTACCAAGAGACCCAGTACTTC. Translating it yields CASSTYQETQYF.

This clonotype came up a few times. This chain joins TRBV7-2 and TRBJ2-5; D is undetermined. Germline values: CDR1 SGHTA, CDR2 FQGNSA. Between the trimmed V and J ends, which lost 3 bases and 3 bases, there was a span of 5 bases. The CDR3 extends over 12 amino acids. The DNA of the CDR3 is TGTGCCAGCAGCTTCGTGGAAGAGACCCAGTACTTC. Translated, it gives CASSFVEETQYF.